The entry below gives a single T cell receptor beta chain sequence along with its context. No antigen is known for it. These data are taken from a study of a mutant IDH1 vaccine in newly diagnosed glioma. Study details: Weeks 1, 3, 5, 7, 11, 15, 19 and 23 were when patients received their eight vaccinations. First vaccine doses came 4-6 weeks after radiotherapy alone, or with temozolomide cycles. Overall study results and limits: The vaccine induced immune responses, and these occurred in roughly 93% of patients.

Clones were read by immunoSEQ multiplex PCR, and TCRdb kept only the in-frame ones, dropping some. The data contain over 45,000 clones, about 80% of them singletons. Time point in this sample: week 23, last vaccination. Every vaccine dose comprised 300 ug of mutant IDH1 20-mer peptide plus topical imiquimod. The material was PBMCs, obtained from a glioma patient whose treatment included an IDH1 peptide vaccine. The clonotype was recovered from a man aged 40-49 years with glioma.

In DNA form, the CDR3 reads TGTGCCAGCAGCGTTGGGACGGGCACTGAAGCTTTCTTT. Translation gives CASSVGTGTEAFF. The chain recombines TRBV9 with TRBJ1-1; a weak D match, TRBD1 (5 bases). V gave up 2 bases and J gave up 4 bases, with 9 bases separating them. Germline V gene lookup returns CDR1 SGDLS and CDR2 YYNGEE. This CDR3 comprises 13 residues.